This TCR beta chain was found in a study of identical twins. Regarding the study as a whole: Twin pairs' shared out-of-frame alpha sequences were enriched in low generation probability.

V shed 9 bases, J shed 2 bases, and the junction held 3 bases outside the gene matches. Germline CDR1 is SNHLY and CDR2 is FYNNEI. CDR3 length: 12 residues. This clonotype occurred a few times. Its antigen is not identified. TCRdb independently ran MiXCR on the 5' RACE reads; one entry per CDR3 protein. The sample yields 1.5 million to 2 million distinct CDR3 sequences, under 35% seen once. The chain has TRBV2 and TRBJ2-5; TRBD2 agrees at 7 bases. Input material: cord blood. This sequence originates from a newborn girl in good health. The CDR3 region is CASWEGQETQYF. The CDR3 DNA reads TGTGCCAGTTGGGAGGGACAAGAGACCCAGTACTTC. The full variable domain, completed using reference TRBV2 and TRBJ2-5, is EPEVTQTPSHQVTQMGQEVILRCVPISNHLYFYWYRQILGQKVEFLVSFYNNEISEKSEIFDDQFSVERPDGSNFTLKIRSTKLEDSAMYFCASWEGQETQYFGPGTRLLVL.